In its sample, the clone carrying this T cell receptor (beta chain) was seen a few times. J lost 9 bases, V lost 0 bases, and 13 bases had no gene match. CDR1 and CDR2 from the germline V gene are ENHRY and SYGVKD. The CDR3 has 16 residues. TCRdb keeps only in-frame clones here, not all; method: immunoSEQ multiplex PCR. Among 60,000 to 80,000 clones listed, 80% to 90% were seen once. The data derive from a study of T cell changes during pregnancy in multiple sclerosis. The chain combines TRBV10-3 with TRBJ1-2, with TRBD1 identical over 7 bases. Source: peripheral blood, taken before pregnancy. The receptor was isolated from a female donor with multiple sclerosis, enrolled in a pregnancy study. The CDR3 DNA sequence: TGTGCCATCAGTGAGTCACTAGACAGGGTGATTCGTAGCTACACCTTC. This encodes CAISESLDRVIRSYTF.